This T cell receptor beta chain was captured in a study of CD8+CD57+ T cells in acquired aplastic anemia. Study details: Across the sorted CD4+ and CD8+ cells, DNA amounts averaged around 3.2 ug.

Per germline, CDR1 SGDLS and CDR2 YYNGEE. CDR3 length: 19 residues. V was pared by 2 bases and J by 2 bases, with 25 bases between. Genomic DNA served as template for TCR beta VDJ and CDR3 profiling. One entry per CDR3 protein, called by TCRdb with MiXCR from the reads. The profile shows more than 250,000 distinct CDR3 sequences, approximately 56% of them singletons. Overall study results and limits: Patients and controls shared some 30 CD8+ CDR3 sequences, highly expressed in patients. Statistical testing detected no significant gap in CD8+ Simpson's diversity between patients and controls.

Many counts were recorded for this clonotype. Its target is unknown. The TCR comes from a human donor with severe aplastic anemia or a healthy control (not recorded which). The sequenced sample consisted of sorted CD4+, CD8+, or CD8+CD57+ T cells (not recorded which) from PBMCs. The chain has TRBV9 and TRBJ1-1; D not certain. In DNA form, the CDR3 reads TGTGCCAGCAGCGTGAGGCGTGAGGGTCCTCTTAGTTTAAACACTGAAGCTTTCTTT. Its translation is CASSVRREGPLSLNTEAFF.